The 27 T cell receptor beta chains presented below share a single source sample, sequenced in a study of cytomegalovirus exposure and HLA in healthy donors. The PCR was carried out with 60 Vbeta primers and 13 Jbeta primers. This table comes from immunoSEQ multiplex PCR, and its TCRdb copy is limited to in-frame clones, with some not included. The sample holds approximately 150,000 clones, roughly 80% seen once. Material: PBMCs. These receptors were taken from a man younger than 35 in good health and CMV-seropositive.

This chain connects TRBV15 to TRBJ2-3, with 8 bases lining up with TRBD2. Trimming at V came to 0 bases and at J to 3 bases, leaving 8 bases not matched to a gene. The CDR3 spans 17 residues. Germline V gene data show CDR1 as LNHNV and CDR2 as YYDKDF (reference sequence). CDR3 residues: CATSRDRGAGVTDTQYF. The CDR3 bases are TGTGCCACCAGCAGAGATCGAGGAGCGGGAGTTACAGATACGCAGTATTTT.

The chain combines TRBV28 with TRBJ1-5; D is perhaps TRBD1 (5 bases). The V gene lost 4 bases and the J gene lost 0 bases, with 19 bases spanning the gap. Germline V gene data show CDR1 as MDHEN and CDR2 as SYDVKM. The CDR3 loop spans 18 amino acids. The CDR3 coding sequence is TGTGCCAGCAGTTACCCAATCCGGGGGGGATATAGCAATCAGCCCCAGCATTTT. It translates to CASSYPIRGGYSNQPQHF.

The J gene is TRBJ2-3, the V gene TRBV4-1; D perhaps matches TRBD1 (5 bases). CDR1 MGHRA and CDR2 YSYEKL come from the germline V gene. The CDR3 is 16 residues long. V was clipped by 1 base and J by 0 bases, with 11 bases between them. The CDR3 region is CASSQAQGSSTDTQYF. In DNA, the CDR3 is TGCGCCAGCAGCCAAGCTCAGGGCTCTAGCACAGATACGCAGTATTTT.

The chain carries TRBV5-1 and TRBJ2-7, with 10 bases fitting TRBD2. J lost 1 base, V lost 4 bases, and 8 bases had no gene match. Germline V gene sequence: CDR1 SGHRS, CDR2 YFSETQ. The CDR3 length is 16 residues. The CDR3 nucleotides read TGCGCCAGCAGCGCCCCGGGACTAGCGAAATCCTACGAGCAGTACTTC. It specifies CASSAPGLAKSYEQYF. The full variable domain, with the rest looked up from reference TRBV5-1 and TRBJ2-7, is KAGVTQTPRYLIKTRGQQVTLSCSPISGHRSVSWYQQTPGQGLQFLFEYFSETQRNKGNFPGRFSGRQFSNSRSEMNVSTLELGDSALYLCASSAPGLAKSYEQYFGPGTRLTVT.

The CDR3 loop is CASSTNPTSDLYNEQFF. The CDR3 DNA sequence: TGTGCCAGCAGTACCAACCCGACTAGCGACCTGTACAATGAGCAGTTCTTC. The genes are TRBV27 and TRBJ2-1; 8 bases are a match to TRBD2. Germline V gives CDR1 MNHEY, CDR2 SMNVEV (reference sequence). V was pared by 5 bases and J by 4 bases, with 13 bases of the junction left unmatched. The CDR3 is 17 residues long.

The chain employs TRBV27 and TRBJ2-3; TRBD2 agrees at 7 bases. Losses at the gene ends were 3 bases for V and 6 bases for J; bases not matched to a gene: 9. Looked up from germline, CDR1 is MNHEY and CDR2 is SMNVEV (reference sequence). This CDR3 has 15 amino acids. The CDR3 loop reads CASSFPSGNTDTQYF. In nucleotides, the CDR3 is TGTGCCAGCAGTTTCCCCAGCGGGAATACGGATACGCAGTATTTT.

The V gene is TRBV18, the J gene TRBJ2-7; D is unclear. Trimming pared 3 bases from V and 2 bases from J, leaving 14 bases between. Germline lookup yields CDR1 KGHSH and CDR2 LQKENI. CDR3 length: 15 amino acids. Here the CDR3 DNA reads TGTGCCAGCTCACCGAGAGAACTCAATACCTACGAGCAGTACTTC. This sequence encodes CASSPRELNTYEQYF.

This chain joins TRBV7-3 and TRBJ2-3; 12 nucleotides line up with TRBD2. Unmatched junction bases numbered 7, after V lost 5 bases and J lost 7 bases. CDR1 and CDR2 (germline): SGHTA, FQGTGA. There are 15 residues in the CDR3. The CDR3 is CASSTTRTSGNTQYF. The CDR3 region has the DNA TGTGCCAGCAGCACCACTCGGACTAGCGGGAATACGCAGTATTTT.

The chain has TRBV7-8 and TRBJ2-7, with D unclear. Germline V gives CDR1 SGHVS, CDR2 FQNEAQ. The CDR3 is 11 amino acids. Deletions cut 1 base from V and 6 bases from J, with 4 bases between. CDR3 bases: TGTGCCAGCAGCTTAGTTCGCGAGCAGTACTTC. Translating gives CASSLVREQYF.

V is TRBV27 and J is TRBJ2-5; 13 bases align to TRBD2. Germline values: CDR1 MNHEY, CDR2 SMNVEV (reference sequence). The CDR3 sequence is 18 residues long. V shed 2 bases and J 3 bases; nucleotides not matched to a gene: 9. In DNA form, the CDR3 reads TGTGCCAGCAGTTTAATCGGACTAGCGGGAGAGGTAGAAGAGACCCAGTACTTC. It encodes CASSLIGLAGEVEETQYF.

This chain connects TRBV30 to TRBJ2-7, with 9 bases that match TRBD1. The V and J ends lost 0 bases and 4 bases, in that order; junction bases with no gene match: 4. The CDR3 is 14 residues long. Germline values: CDR1 GTSNPN, CDR2 SVGIG (reference sequence). The CDR3 is CAWSVGTGYYEQYF. As DNA, the CDR3 is TGTGCCTGGAGTGTGGGGACAGGGTATTACGAGCAGTACTTC.

This chain joins TRBV9 and TRBJ2-1; D is possibly TRBD1 (6 bases). The CDR3 totals 16 residues. V was shortened by 4 bases and J by 0 bases, with 14 bases between the two germline ends. CDR1 is SGDLS and CDR2 is YYNGEE in the germline V gene. CDR3 bases: TGTGCCAGCAGCCCCCACAGGGTCGGCTCCTACAATGAGCAGTTCTTC. Its translation: CASSPHRVGSYNEQFF.

CDR3 nucleotide sequence: TGTGCCAGCGACGGGAGCACCTACAATGAGCAGTTCTTC. Translation gives CASDGSTYNEQFF. The chain has TRBV7-9 and TRBJ2-1; D possibly corresponds to TRBD2 (6 bases). Germline values: CDR1 SEHNR, CDR2 FQNEAQ (reference sequence). Trimming left V 8 bases short and J 2 bases short, with 10 bases between. The CDR3 length is 13 residues.

This clone turned up a few times. The chain links TRBV20-1 to TRBJ2-7, with D hard to call. CDR3 length: 11 residues. The germline V gene has CDR1 DFQATT and CDR2 SNEGSKA (reference sequence). V lost 4 bases to trimming and J lost 2 bases, with 6 bases between them. The CDR3 region is CSATITYEQYF. The CDR3 DNA reads TGCAGTGCTACAATCACCTACGAGCAGTACTTC.

V is TRBV6-6 and J is TRBJ2-3; no definite D call. Between the trimmed V and J ends, which lost 2 bases and 9 bases, there was a span of 15 bases. Germline CDR1 and CDR2: MNHNY and SVGAGI (reference sequence). CDR3 length: 14 amino acids. The DNA of the CDR3 is TGTGCCAGCAGTTACGGTGGCGGAATAACCACGCAGTATTTT. As protein: CASSYGGGITTQYF.

CDR3 residues: CASSPLAGPDYEQYF. For the CDR3, the DNA is TGTGCCAGCAGCCCCCTGGCGGGTCCCGATTACGAGCAGTACTTC. The chain is built from TRBV6-5 and TRBJ2-7; tentatively, D is TRBD2 (5 bases). Germline V lookup: CDR1 MNHEY, CDR2 SVGAGI. The CDR3 has 15 residues. Trimming left V 6 bases short and J 4 bases short, with 19 bases between.

This sequence joins TRBV6-5 and TRBJ2-2; TRBD1 might be the D (6 bases). This CDR3 comprises 15 residues. Looked up from germline, CDR1 is MNHEY and CDR2 is SVGAGI. V lost 5 bases to trimming and J lost 5 bases, with 15 bases between them. CDR3 amino acids: CASSTDRRRTGELFF. CDR3 nucleotides: TGTGCCAGCAGTACAGACAGGAGGAGGACCGGGGAGCTGTTTTTT.

This rearrangement joins TRBV10-3 to TRBJ1-1; D not resolved. Germline V gene data show CDR1 as ENHRY and CDR2 as SYGVKD. The CDR3 is 12 amino acids. V was trimmed by 11 bases and J by 10 bases, leaving 20 bases between them. CDR3 protein: CAARWEEGVAFF. The CDR3, as DNA: TGTGCCGCCCGGTGGGAGGAGGGCGTAGCTTTCTTT.

CDR3 in amino acids: CASSQQDLFYEQYF. CDR3 nucleotide sequence: TGTGCCAGCAGCCAACAGGACCTCTTTTACGAGCAGTACTTC. V gene TRBV11-2 combines with J gene TRBJ2-7; a possible D gene is TRBD1 (5 bases). The CDR3 contains 14 residues. The V gene lost 5 bases and the J gene lost 4 bases, with 15 bases spanning the gap. Germline values: CDR1 SGHAT, CDR2 FQNNGV. Complete variable domain (other parts from reference TRBV11-2 and TRBJ2-7): EAGVAQSPRYKIIEKRQSVAFWCNPISGHATLYWYQQILGQGPKLLIQFQNNGVVDDSQLPKDRFSAERLKGVDSTLKIQPAKLEDSAVYLCASSQQDLFYEQYFGPGTRLTVT.

The V and J genes are TRBV6-1 and TRBJ2-7, with D uncertain. Trimming removed 0 bases at V and 5 bases at J, with 11 bases between. This CDR3 is 14 amino acids long. Germline V gene data show CDR1 as MNHNS and CDR2 as SASEGT. Here the CDR3 DNA reads TGTGCCAGCAGTGAAGCGTCCACTATCCACGAGCAGTACTTC. This translates into CASSEASTIHEQYF.

A single count supports this clone. The chain is built from TRBV14 and TRBJ1-2; 7 bases are a match to TRBD1. V lost 4 bases, J lost 6 bases, and 14 bases stayed unmatched. CDR1 is SGHDN and CDR2 is FVKESK in the germline V gene. The CDR3 runs to 16 residues. The CDR3 loop is CASSPLFRDRVNGYTF. The DNA of the CDR3 is TGTGCCAGCAGCCCGTTGTTTCGTGACAGGGTAAATGGCTACACCTTC.

In this sample, this clone turned up a few times. The chain combines TRBV5-5 with TRBJ1-1, with a weak D call TRBD1 (5 bases). CDR1 and CDR2 from the germline V gene are SGHKS and YYEKEE (reference sequence). This CDR3 is built from 14 residues. V dropped 4 bases and J dropped 1 base, with 11 bases sitting between them. CDR3: CASSRTRTNTEAFF. The CDR3 nucleotides are TGTGCCAGCAGCAGGACAAGAACGAACACTGAAGCTTTCTTT.

This chain uses TRBV29-1 with TRBJ2-1, with D maybe TRBD1 (6 bases). The CDR3 runs 14 residues. The V and J ends lost 6 bases and 0 bases respectively, with 12 bases between them. Germline lookup yields CDR1 SQVTM and CDR2 ANQGSEA. CDR3 nucleotides: TGCAGCGTGGGAACAGGGAACTCCTACAATGAGCAGTTCTTC. It is translated as CSVGTGNSYNEQFF.

This chain connects TRBV27 to TRBJ2-7, with D perhaps matching TRBD1 (6 bases). V was shortened by 6 bases and J by 4 bases, with 7 bases between the two germline ends. Germline CDR1 reads MNHEY; CDR2 reads SMNVEV (reference sequence). The CDR3 covers 11 residues. CDR3 DNA: TGTGCCAGCAGACAGGGATACGAGCAGTACTTC. Its protein is CASRQGYEQYF.

This clone was counted only a few times. The chain employs TRBV14 and TRBJ2-3, with D possibly being TRBD1 (5 bases). This CDR3 contains 16 residues. Between the trimmed V and J ends, which lost 3 bases and 6 bases, there was a span of 19 bases. Per germline, CDR1 SGHDN and CDR2 FVKESK. Written as DNA, the CDR3 is TGTGCCAGCAGCCATTCCCAGGGTATCGGTAAGGATACGCAGTATTTT. It yields the protein CASSHSQGIGKDTQYF.

The chain employs TRBV19 and TRBJ2-7, with 9 bases lining up with TRBD1. The germline CDR1 and CDR2 sequences are LNHDA and SQIVND (reference sequence). The CDR3 is made up of 15 amino acids. The V and J ends lost 4 bases and 1 base, in that order; junction bases with no gene match: 5. DNA for the CDR3: TGTGCCAGTAGTAGAGGACAGGGGATTTCCTACGAGCAGTACTTC. Translated: CASSRGQGISYEQYF.

The V call is TRBV11-2, the J call TRBJ2-7; TRBD2 aligns across 12 bases. CDR3 length: 16 amino acids. The V gene end was trimmed by 5 bases and the J gene end by 3 bases; junction bases not matched to a gene: 8. Looked up from germline, CDR1 is SGHAT and CDR2 is FQNNGV. In nucleotides, the CDR3 is TGTGCCAGCAGCCCAAACCGACTAGCGGGAGTCTACGAGCAGTACTTC. It specifies CASSPNRLAGVYEQYF.